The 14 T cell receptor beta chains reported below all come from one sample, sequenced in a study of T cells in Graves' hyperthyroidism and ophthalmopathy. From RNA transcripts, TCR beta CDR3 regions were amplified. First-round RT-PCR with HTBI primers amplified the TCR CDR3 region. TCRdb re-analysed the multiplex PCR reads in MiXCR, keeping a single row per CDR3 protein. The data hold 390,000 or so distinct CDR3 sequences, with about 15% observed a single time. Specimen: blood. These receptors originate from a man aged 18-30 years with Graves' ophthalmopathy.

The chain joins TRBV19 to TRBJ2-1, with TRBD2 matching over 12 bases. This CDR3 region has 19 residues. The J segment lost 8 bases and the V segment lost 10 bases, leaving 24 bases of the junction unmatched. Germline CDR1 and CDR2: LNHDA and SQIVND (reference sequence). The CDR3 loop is CATRSQGRRLAGGLDEQFF. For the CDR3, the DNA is TGTGCCACTCGATCCCAGGGAAGACGGCTAGCGGGAGGGCTAGATGAGCAGTTCTTC. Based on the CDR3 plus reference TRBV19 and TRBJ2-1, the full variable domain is DGGITQSPKYLFRKEGQNVTLSCEQNLNHDAMYWYRQDPGQGLRLIYYSQIVNDFQKGDIAEGYSVSREKKESFPLTVTSAQKNPTAFYLCATRSQGRRLAGGLDEQFFGPGTRLTVL.

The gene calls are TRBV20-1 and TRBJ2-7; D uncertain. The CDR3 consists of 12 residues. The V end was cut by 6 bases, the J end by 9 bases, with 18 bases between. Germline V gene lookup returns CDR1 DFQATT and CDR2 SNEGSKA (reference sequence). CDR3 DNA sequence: TGCAGTGCCAAGGCCCTCACCGGTGGGCAGTACTTC. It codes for CSAKALTGGQYF.

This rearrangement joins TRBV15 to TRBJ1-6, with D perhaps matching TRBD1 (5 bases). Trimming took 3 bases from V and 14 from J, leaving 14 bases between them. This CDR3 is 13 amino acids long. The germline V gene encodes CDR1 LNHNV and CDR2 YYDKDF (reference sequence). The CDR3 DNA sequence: TGTGCCACCAGCAGGGAAAGGGACCTTTCCCTCCACTTT. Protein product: CATSRERDLSLHF.

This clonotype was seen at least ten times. The CDR3 reads CASSFQVDTQYF. CDR3 DNA sequence: TGTGCCAGCAGCTTCCAAGTAGATACGCAGTATTTT. The V gene is TRBV7-9, the J gene TRBJ2-3; D remains unclear. The germline V and J ends were trimmed by 3 bases and 5 bases, with 6 bases remaining between them. The length of the CDR3 is 12 residues. Germline CDR1 SEHNR, CDR2 FQNEAQ (reference sequence).

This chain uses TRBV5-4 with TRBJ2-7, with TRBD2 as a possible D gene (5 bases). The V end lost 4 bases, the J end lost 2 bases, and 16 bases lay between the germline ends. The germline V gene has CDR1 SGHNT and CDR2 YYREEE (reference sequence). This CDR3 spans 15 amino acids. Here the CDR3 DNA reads TGTGCCAGCAGCCGGAGCTCAGGAGGTACCTACGAGCAGTACTTC. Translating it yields CASSRSSGGTYEQYF.

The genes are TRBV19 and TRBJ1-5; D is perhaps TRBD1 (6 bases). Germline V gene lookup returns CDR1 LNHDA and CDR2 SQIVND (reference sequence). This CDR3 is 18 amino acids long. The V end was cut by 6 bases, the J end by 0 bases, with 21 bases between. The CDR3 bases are TGTGCCAGTAGGGACAGAACCGACCCACCTTATAGCAATCAGCCCCAGCATTTT. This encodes CASRDRTDPPYSNQPQHF.

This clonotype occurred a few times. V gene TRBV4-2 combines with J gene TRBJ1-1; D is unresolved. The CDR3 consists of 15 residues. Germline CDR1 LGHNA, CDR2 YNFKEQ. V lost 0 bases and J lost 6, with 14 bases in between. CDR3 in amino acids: CASSQDTPGISEAFF. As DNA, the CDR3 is TGTGCCAGCAGCCAAGATACCCCGGGGATCTCTGAAGCTTTCTTT.

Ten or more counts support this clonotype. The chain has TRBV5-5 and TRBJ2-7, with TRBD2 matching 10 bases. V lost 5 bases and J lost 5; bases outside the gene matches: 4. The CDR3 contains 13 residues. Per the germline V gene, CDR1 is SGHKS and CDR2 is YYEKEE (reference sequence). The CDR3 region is CASRRTSGHEQYF. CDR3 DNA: TGTGCCAGCAGGAGGACTAGCGGCCACGAGCAGTACTTC.

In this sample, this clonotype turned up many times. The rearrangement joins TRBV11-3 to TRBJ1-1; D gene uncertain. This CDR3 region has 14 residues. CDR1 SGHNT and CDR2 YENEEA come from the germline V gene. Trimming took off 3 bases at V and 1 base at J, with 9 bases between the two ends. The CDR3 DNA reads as TGTGCCAGCAGCTTTACCGCGTGGAACACTGAAGCTTTCTTT. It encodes CASSFTAWNTEAFF.

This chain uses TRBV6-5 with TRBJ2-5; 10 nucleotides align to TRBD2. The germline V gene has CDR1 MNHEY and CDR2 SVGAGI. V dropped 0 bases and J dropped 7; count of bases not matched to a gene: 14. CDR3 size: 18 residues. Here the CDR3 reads CASSYSVAGGLTWMTQYF. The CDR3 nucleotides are TGTGCCAGCAGTTACTCCGTAGCGGGGGGCCTAACTTGGATGACCCAGTACTTC.

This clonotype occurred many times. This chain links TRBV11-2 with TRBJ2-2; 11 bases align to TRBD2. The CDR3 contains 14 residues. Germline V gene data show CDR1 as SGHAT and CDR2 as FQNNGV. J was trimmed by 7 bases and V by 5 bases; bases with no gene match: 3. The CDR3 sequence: CASSPGLAVGELFF. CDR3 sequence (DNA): TGTGCCAGCAGCCCGGGACTAGCGGTCGGGGAGCTGTTTTTT.

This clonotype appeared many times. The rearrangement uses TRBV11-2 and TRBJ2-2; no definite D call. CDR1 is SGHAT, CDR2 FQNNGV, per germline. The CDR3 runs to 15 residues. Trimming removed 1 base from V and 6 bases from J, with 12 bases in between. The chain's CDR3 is CASSLVLAMAGELFF. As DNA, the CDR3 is TGTGCCAGCAGCTTAGTGTTAGCAATGGCCGGGGAGCTGTTTTTT.

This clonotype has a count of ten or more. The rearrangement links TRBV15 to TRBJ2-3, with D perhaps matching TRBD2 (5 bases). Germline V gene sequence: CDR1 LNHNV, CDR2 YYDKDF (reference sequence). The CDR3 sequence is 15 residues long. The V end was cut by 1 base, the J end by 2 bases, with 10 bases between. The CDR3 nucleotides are TGTGCCACCAGCAGAGCGAGGGAGACCACAGATACGCAGTATTTT. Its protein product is CATSRARETTDTQYF. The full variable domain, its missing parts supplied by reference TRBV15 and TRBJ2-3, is DAMVIQNPRYQVTQFGKPVTLSCSQTLNHNVMYWYQQKSSQAPKLLFHYYDKDFNNEADTPDNFQSRRPNTSFCFLDIRSPGLGDTAMYLCATSRARETTDTQYFGPGTRLTVL.

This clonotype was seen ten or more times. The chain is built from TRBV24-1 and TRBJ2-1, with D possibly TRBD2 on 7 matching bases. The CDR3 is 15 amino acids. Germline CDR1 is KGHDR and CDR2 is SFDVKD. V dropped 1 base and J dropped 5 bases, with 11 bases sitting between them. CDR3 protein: CATSDFQGGDNEQFF. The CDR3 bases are TGTGCCACCAGTGATTTCCAAGGGGGGGACAATGAGCAGTTCTTC.